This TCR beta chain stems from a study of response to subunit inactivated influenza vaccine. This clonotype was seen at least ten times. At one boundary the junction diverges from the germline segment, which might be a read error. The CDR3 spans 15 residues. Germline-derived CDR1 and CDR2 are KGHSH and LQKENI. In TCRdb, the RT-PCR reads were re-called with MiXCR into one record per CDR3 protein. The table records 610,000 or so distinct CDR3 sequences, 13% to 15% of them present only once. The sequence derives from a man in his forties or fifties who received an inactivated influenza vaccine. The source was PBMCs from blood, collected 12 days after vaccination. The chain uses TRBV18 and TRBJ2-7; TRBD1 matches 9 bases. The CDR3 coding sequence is TGTGCCAGCTCATCACCGGGACAGGGTACGTACGAGCAGTACTTC. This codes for CASSSPGQGTYEQYF.